What follows describes a single T cell receptor beta chain. Patients in Seattle were enrolled during active infection, then followed longitudinally. This sample is part of a study of blood T cell repertoires in COVID-19. Study as a whole: PBMCs, B-cell-depleted T cells, or T cells were the source of the cDNA or gDNA that made up the material.

CDR1 is LNHDA and CDR2 is SQIVND in the germline V gene (reference sequence). Unmatched junction bases numbered 7, after V lost 5 bases and J lost 3 bases. The CDR3 totals 15 residues. Per the original methods: It was from reference gene primer amplification that nucleated cell counts were estimated. Profiling relied on immunoSEQ multiplex PCR, and the TCRdb table lists in-frame clones only, not all of them. V and J calls and clone size follow that table, whereas D and trimming were derived from the DNA. The sample records some 200,000 clones, 75% to 85% being singletons. Sequencing was performed on peripheral blood. This receptor was taken from a woman in her twenties or thirties with COVID-19, enrolled during active disease. The chain links TRBV19 to TRBJ2-7; 10 nucleotides match TRBD1. Written as DNA, the CDR3 is TGTGCCAGTAGTCCAGGACAGGGGGGTGACTACGAGCAGTACTTC. Amino acids: CASSPGQGGDYEQYF.